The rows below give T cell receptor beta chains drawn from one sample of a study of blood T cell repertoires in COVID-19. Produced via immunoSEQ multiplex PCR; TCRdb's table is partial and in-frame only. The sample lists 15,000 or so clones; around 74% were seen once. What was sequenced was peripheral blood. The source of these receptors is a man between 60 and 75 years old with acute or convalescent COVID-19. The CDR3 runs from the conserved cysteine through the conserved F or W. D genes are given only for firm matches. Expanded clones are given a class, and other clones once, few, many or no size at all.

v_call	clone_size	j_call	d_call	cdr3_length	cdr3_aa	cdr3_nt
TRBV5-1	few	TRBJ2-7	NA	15	CASSPNAGLIYEQYF	TGCGCCAGCAGCCCGAATGCGGGACTTATCTACGAGCAGTACTTC
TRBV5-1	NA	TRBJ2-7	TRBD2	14	CASSFSGGAYEQYF	TGCGCCAGCAGCTTTAGCGGGGGGGCCTACGAGCAGTACTTC
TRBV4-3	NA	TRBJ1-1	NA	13	CASSPQQGSEAFF	TGCGCCAGCAGCCCTCAGCAGGGCAGTGAAGCTTTCTTT
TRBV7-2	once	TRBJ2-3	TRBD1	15	CASSLGTGSTDTQYF	TGTGCCAGCAGCTTAGGGACAGGGAGCACAGATACGCAGTATTTT
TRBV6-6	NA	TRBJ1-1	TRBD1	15	CASRTNRGLSTEAFF	TGTGCCAGCAGGACGAACAGGGGGCTGAGCACTGAAGCTTTCTTT
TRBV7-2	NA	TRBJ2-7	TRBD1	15	CASSLTGTDTYEQYF	TGTGCCAGCAGCTTGACCGGGACAGATACCTACGAGCAGTACTTC
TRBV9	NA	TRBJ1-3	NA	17	CASSVVGGSSSGNTIYF	TGTGCCAGCAGCGTAGTGGGGGGTAGTAGCTCTGGAAACACCATATATTTT
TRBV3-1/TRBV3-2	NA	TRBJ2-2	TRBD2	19	CASSQDWGSGRGNTGELFF	TGTGCCAGCAGCCAAGATTGGGGTAGCGGGAGGGGAAACACCGGGGAGCTGTTTTTT
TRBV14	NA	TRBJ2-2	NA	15	CASSQTGPNTGELFF	TGTGCCAGCAGCCAGACAGGTCCGAACACCGGGGAGCTGTTTTTT
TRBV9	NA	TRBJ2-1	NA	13	CASSGDLYNEQFF	TGTGCCAGCAGCGGGGACTTGTACAATGAGCAGTTCTTC
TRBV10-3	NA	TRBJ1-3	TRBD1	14	CAIRVGDSLNTIYF	TGTGCCATCAGAGTAGGGGACAGTTTAAACACCATATATTTT
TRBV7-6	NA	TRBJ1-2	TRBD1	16	CASSAGPGQGHYGYTF	TGTGCCAGCAGCGCGGGACCGGGACAGGGGCACTATGGCTACACCTTC
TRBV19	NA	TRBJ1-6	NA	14	CASSETPYNSPLHF	TGTGCCAGTAGTGAGACACCCTATAATTCACCCCTCCACTTT
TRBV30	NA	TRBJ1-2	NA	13	CAWSAQNPNGYTF	TGTGCCTGGAGTGCCCAGAACCCAAATGGCTACACCTTC
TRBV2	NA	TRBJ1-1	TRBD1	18	CASTSIWGTGVLNTEAFF	TGTGCCAGCACCTCAATATGGGGGACAGGGGTCCTGAACACTGAAGCTTTCTTT
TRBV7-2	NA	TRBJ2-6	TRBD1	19	CASSIGGRTGDSGANVLTF	TGTGCCAGCAGCATCGGGGGGAGGACAGGGGACTCTGGGGCCAACGTCCTGACTTTC
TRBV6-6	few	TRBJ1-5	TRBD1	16	CATMDRGLVGNQPQHF	TGTGCCACCATGGACAGGGGGCTGGTGGGCAATCAGCCCCAGCATTTT
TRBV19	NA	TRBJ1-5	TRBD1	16	CASSSQGFSGNQPQHF	TGTGCCAGTAGTTCACAGGGGTTCTCGGGCAATCAGCCCCAGCATTTT
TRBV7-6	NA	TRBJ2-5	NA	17	CASSLEAFQGGQETQYF	TGTGCCAGCAGCTTAGAGGCGTTTCAGGGGGGCCAAGAGACCCAGTACTTC
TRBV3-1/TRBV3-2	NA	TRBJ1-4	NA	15	CASSRLGGTNEKLFF	TGTGCCAGCAGCCGGCTAGGGGGAACTAATGAAAAACTGTTTTTT
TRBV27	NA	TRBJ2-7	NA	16	CASSLNLLSPSYEQYF	TGTGCCAGCAGTTTAAACTTACTTTCACCTTCCTACGAGCAGTACTTC
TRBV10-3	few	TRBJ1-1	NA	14	CAISPHTVNTEAFF	TGTGCCATCAGCCCTCACACAGTGAACACTGAAGCTTTCTTT